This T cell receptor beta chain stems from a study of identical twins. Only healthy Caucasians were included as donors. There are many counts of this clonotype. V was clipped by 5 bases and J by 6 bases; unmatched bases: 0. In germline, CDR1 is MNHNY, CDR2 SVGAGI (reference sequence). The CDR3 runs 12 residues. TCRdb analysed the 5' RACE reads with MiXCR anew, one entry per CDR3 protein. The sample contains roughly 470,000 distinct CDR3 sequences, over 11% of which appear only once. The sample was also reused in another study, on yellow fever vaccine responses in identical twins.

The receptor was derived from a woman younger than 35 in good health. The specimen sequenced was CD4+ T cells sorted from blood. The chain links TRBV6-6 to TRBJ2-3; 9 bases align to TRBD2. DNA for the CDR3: TGTGCCAGCAGTACTAGCGGGGATACGCAGTATTTT. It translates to CASSTSGDTQYF.